This T cell receptor (beta chain) was identified during a study of blood T cell repertoires in COVID-19. Study details: The analysed material was cDNA or gDNA that came from T cells, B-cell-depleted T cells, or PBMCs.

This clone was observed a few times. In the authors' methods: Researchers report that nucleated cell counts were estimated from reference gene primer amplification. Data came from immunoSEQ multiplex PCR; TCRdb stores just in-frame clones and leaves some out. The DNA gave D and trimming, while V, J and clone size come from that table. The sample carries 300,000 to 400,000 clones, around nine tenths recorded once. Each participant's cohort was designated according to participant-reported clinical history. V gave up 5 bases and J gave up 6 bases, with 14 bases separating them. Germline loops: CDR1 MNHEY, CDR2 SVGEGT. The CDR3 is 14 amino acids.

Sequenced: PBMCs or T cells enriched from blood (not recorded which). The chain is built from TRBV6-2 or TRBV6-3 and TRBJ1-5, with a tentative D call TRBD1 (6 bases). The source is a woman aged 30 to 39 with acute COVID-19. The CDR3 nucleotides are TGTGCCAGCAGTGCCCACAGGGAGCTTCAGCCCCAGCATTTT. It translates to CASSAHRELQPQHF.